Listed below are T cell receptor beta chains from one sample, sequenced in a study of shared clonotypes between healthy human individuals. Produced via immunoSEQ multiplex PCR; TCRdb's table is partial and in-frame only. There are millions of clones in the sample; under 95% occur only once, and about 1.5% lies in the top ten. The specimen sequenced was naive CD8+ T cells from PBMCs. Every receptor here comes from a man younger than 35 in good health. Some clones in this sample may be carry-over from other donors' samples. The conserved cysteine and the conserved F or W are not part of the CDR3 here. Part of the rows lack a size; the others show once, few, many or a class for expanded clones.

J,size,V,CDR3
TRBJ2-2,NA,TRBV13,ASSLGLAPGELF
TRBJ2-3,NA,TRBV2,ASKRSGGRERDTDTQY
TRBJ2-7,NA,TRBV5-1,ASSLAARPSYEQY
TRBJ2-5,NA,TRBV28,ASSLKSRTKETQY
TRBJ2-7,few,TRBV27,ASSTSTSGNGEQY
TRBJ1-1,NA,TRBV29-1,SAMSGGYNTEAF
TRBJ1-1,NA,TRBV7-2,ASTWGTISIEAF
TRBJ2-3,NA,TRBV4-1,ASSPRTGGFPDTQY
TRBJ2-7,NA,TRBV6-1,ASSESVFYEQY
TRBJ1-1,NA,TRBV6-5,ASSYREGMNTEAF
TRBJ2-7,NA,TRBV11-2,ASSSPDRGRKYEQY
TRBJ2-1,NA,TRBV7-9,ASSPPLGEQF
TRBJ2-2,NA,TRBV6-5,ASSGLSGGAGELF
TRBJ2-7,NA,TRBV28,ASSYGTGRYEQY
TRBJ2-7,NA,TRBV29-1,SVEEGVPYEQY
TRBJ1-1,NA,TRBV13,ASRLLSGLTEAF
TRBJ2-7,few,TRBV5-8,ASSLDRGSYEQY
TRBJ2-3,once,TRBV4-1,ASSQDSAYGTDTQY
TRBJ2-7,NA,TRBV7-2,ASSLPPDMTSYEQY
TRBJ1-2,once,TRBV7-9,ASSEEATPGYGYT
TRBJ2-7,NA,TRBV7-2,ASSLTGGFYEQY
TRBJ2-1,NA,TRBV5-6,ASRRLAGGISYNEQF
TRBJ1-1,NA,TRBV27,ASSSQGAWGTEAF
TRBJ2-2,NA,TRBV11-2,ASSHPKANTGELF
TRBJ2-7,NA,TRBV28,ASSSGDSSYEQY
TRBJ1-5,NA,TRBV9,ASSVGPNPNQPQH
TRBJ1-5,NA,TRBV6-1,ASSEGPPVSNQPQH
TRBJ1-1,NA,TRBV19,ASSGMLHTEAF
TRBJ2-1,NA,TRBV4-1,ASREGGPYNEQF
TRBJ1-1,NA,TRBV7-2,ASSPSLGWRAF
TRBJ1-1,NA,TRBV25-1,ASSEMAVGGAF
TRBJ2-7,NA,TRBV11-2,ASSPRPAYPSYEQY
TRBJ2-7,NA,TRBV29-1,SGEDSYEQY
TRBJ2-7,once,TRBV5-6,ASSVSGRYEQY
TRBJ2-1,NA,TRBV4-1,ASSQPNRDTSYNEQF
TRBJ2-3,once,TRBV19,ASSIGGSWSDTQY
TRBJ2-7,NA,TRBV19,ASSTTGQGFYEQY
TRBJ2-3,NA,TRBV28,ASSPGTGIADTQY
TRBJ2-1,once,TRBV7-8,ASSLVGAVGQF
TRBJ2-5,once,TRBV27,ASSPLGLAKQETQY
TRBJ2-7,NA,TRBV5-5,ASSYRDPSYEQY
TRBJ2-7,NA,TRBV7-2,ASSLPHGAPHEQY
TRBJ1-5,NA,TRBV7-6,ASRVMGQDFNSNQPQH
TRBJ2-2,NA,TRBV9,ASSLHSDRGLSGELF
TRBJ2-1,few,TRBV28,ASRPGLREQF
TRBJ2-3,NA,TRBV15,ATSRGDRGTDTQY
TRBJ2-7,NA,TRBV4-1,ASSPGGYYEQY
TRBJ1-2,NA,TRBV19,ASSTFRTGYGYT
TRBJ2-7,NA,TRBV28,ASSPRGGPLAEQY
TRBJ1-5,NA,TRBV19,ASSIGGLGNQPQH
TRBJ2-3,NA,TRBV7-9,ASSLAVGGTDTQY
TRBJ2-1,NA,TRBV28,ASRQRLAGGPDEQF